The T cell receptor (beta chain) described here comes from a study of blood T cells in healthy people across ages. The use of a sample-barcoded 5' primer and a J-beta primer mix characterized a second PCR of roughly 6 to 11 cycles. Each CDR3 protein is one row after TCRdb ran MiXCR on the 5' RACE reads. The top ten clones hold around a fifth of a sample with 700,000 to 950,000 distinct CDR3 sequences, around 46% of them seen once. Per individual sample, total RNA of at least 6 micrograms was extracted. General study findings and limits: A strong correlation was seen between TCR beta diversity and naive T cell percentage. As age increased, TCR beta diversity per million T cells fell in a roughly linear fashion. Because sorting was not performed, PBMCs prevented conclusive naive versus antigen-experienced comparison.

The CDR3 covers 16 residues. Germline V gene sequence: CDR1 DFQATT, CDR2 SNEGSKA (reference sequence). The ends lost 1 base at V and 0 bases at J; junction bases unmatched: 5. Details on this clonotype: Its antigen is as yet unknown.

Specimen: blood. The J gene is TRBJ2-7, the V gene TRBV20-1, with 11 bases lining up with TRBD2. The sequence derives from an older woman in good health. The CDR3 is CSARGLLAGASYEQYF. For the CDR3, the DNA is TGCAGTGCTAGAGGCCTACTAGCGGGGGCCTCCTACGAGCAGTACTTC.